This TCR beta chain was found in a study of T cell responses to AZD1222 COVID-19 vaccine. Regarding this clone: The antigen is not known.

General study points: Vaccination with two AZD1222 doses was followed by a rise in Spike-specific TCR breadth and depth. Sampled repertoires all dated from after the peak T cell response. Donors were mostly white British, more females; clonal diversity possibly underestimated.

Libraries were prepared by immunoSEQ multiplex PCR; TCRdb keeps only in-frame clonotypes and omits some of them. The sample shows roughly 66,000 clones, roughly four fifths of them seen only once. From germline, CDR1 is KGHDR and CDR2 SFDVKD. Trimming took 3 bases from V and 3 from J, leaving 7 bases between them. This CDR3 has 13 residues. The chain has TRBV24-1 and TRBJ1-1; D call uncertain. The sample here was peripheral blood, taken on day 0 of AZD1222 vaccination. The clonotype was recovered from an adult in good health. CDR3 sequence (DNA): TGTGCCACCAGTGATGAATTAGACACTGAAGCTTTCTTT. It encodes CATSDELDTEAFF.